This T cell receptor (beta chain) originates from a study of blood T cells in healthy people across ages. Notes on the study in general: With age, beta diversity per million T cells declined roughly linearly, significantly by 35 to 40.

PCR was performed a second time for 7 to 11 cycles using a sample-barcoded 5' primer and a J-beta primer mix. Template switching added a 12-random-nucleotide identifier to every cDNA molecule. TCRdb independently ran MiXCR on the 5' RACE reads; one entry per CDR3 protein. The repertoire holds approximately 800,000 distinct CDR3 sequences, with approximately 60% as singletons. For this clonotype: What it recognizes is unknown.

Isolated per sample were at least 6 million PBMCs. Germline CDR1 is DFQATT and CDR2 is SNEGSKA (reference sequence). The CDR3 length is 13 residues. Unmatched junction bases numbered 8, after V lost 6 bases and J lost 4 bases. This chain joins TRBV20-1 and TRBJ2-7; 8 nucleotides align to TRBD2. Sample: blood. The receptor comes from a man in his forties in good health. DNA of the CDR3: TGCAGTGCGCCCGGGGGGGAGCGGTACGAGCAGTACTTC. It is translated as CSAPGGERYEQYF.